Detailed here is one T cell receptor beta chain. The sample is drawn from a study of blood T cell repertoires in COVID-19. The wider study: Some COVID-19 samples were acute and others convalescent; all came from the United States, Italy and Spain.

It was within 2 weeks before study entry that exposed participants met a COVID-19 case. The germline V gene has CDR1 LNHDA and CDR2 SQIVND (reference sequence). The CDR3 is made up of 16 amino acids. V lost 6 bases to trimming and J lost 5 bases, with 17 bases between them. Generated by immunoSEQ multiplex PCR, the TCRdb table keeps only in-frame clones and is missing some. The data hold hundreds of thousands of clones, with approximately 82% observed a single time. The sequenced material came from PBMCs or T cells enriched from blood (not recorded which). This TCR came from a man aged 35 to 55 who had been exposed to COVID-19. The V and J genes are TRBV19 and TRBJ1-6, with a tentative D call TRBD1 (6 bases). CDR3 amino acids: CASRLTHTGNNSPLHF. For the CDR3, the DNA is TGTGCCAGTAGACTTACACACACAGGGAATAATTCACCCCTCCACTTT. Drawing the rest from reference TRBV19 and TRBJ1-6, the complete variable domain is DGGITQSPKYLFRKEGQNVTLSCEQNLNHDAMYWYRQDPGQGLRLIYYSQIVNDFQKGDIAEGYSVSREKKESFPLTVTSAQKNPTAFYLCASRLTHTGNNSPLHFGNGTRLTVT.